These 10 T cell receptor beta chains share one sample of origin, sequenced in a study of control samples from healthy donors and cancer patients. Assay used: immunoSEQ multiplex PCR; TCRdb lists only in-frame clones, some missing. The sample holds about 49,000 clones, about 86% seen once. Material: PBMCs. Every receptor here comes from a woman in her forties or fifties with lung cancer.

The genes are TRBV4-2 and TRBJ1-3; D ambiguous. Trimming left V 1 base short and J 0 bases short, with 7 bases between. The length of the CDR3 is 15 residues. Germline loops: CDR1 LGHNA, CDR2 YNFKEQ. For the CDR3, the DNA is TGTGCCAGCAGCCAAGTAAGGGACTCTGGAAACACCATATATTTT. Translation: CASSQVRDSGNTIYF.

V usage is TRBV28 and J usage is TRBJ1-5, with D possibly matching TRBD1 (6 bases). Per germline, CDR1 MDHEN and CDR2 SYDVKM. The CDR3 runs to 14 residues. V lost 8 bases to trimming and J lost 6 bases, with 17 bases between them. In DNA form, the CDR3 reads TGTGCCAGCCGAATTCGGACAGATGGTCAGCCCCAGCATTTT. Translated: CASRIRTDGQPQHF.

Notes on this clone: The sample contains more than one DNA sequence encoding this CDR3. V gene TRBV7-6 combines with J gene TRBJ2-7; D is possibly TRBD1 or TRBD2 (5 bases each). This CDR3 is 15 amino acids long. Germline V gene sequence: CDR1 SGHVS, CDR2 FNYEAQ. Trimming took 5 bases from V and 7 from J, leaving 21 bases between them. As DNA, the CDR3 is TGTGCCAGCAGCATTAAGCCCGGGACCGGGGAGGAGCAGTACTTC. Translated: CASSIKPGTGEEQYF.

This rearrangement joins TRBV28 to TRBJ1-1; 7 nucleotides match TRBD1. CDR1 is MDHEN and CDR2 is SYDVKM in the germline V gene. This CDR3 comprises 12 residues. V lost 7 bases to trimming and J lost 4 bases; unmatched junction nucleotides: 3. CDR3 protein: CASKGACTEAFF. CDR3 DNA: TGTGCCAGCAAGGGGGCATGCACTGAAGCTTTCTTT.

This chain uses TRBV19 with TRBJ1-1; D ambiguous. Germline CDR1 LNHDA, CDR2 SQIVND (reference sequence). Trimming took 4 bases from V and 1 from J, leaving 7 bases between them. The length of the CDR3 is 13 residues. CDR3 amino acids: CASSSQRNTEAFF. CDR3 nucleotide sequence: TGTGCCAGTAGTAGCCAGAGGAACACTGAAGCTTTCTTT. Drawing the rest from reference TRBV19 and TRBJ1-1, the complete variable domain is DGGITQSPKYLFRKEGQNVTLSCEQNLNHDAMYWYRQDPGQGLRLIYYSQIVNDFQKGDIAEGYSVSREKKESFPLTVTSAQKNPTAFYLCASSSQRNTEAFFGQGTRLTVV.

V usage is TRBV28 and J usage is TRBJ1-6; D is perhaps TRBD1 (5 bases). V lost 2 bases and J lost 7, with 24 bases in between. The germline CDR1 and CDR2 sequences are MDHEN and SYDVKM. The CDR3 runs to 19 residues. CDR3 loop: CASSLRIQTAAARNSPLHF. The CDR3 bases are TGTGCCAGCAGTTTACGAATTCAGACAGCGGCGGCAAGAAATTCACCCCTCCACTTT.

The V gene is TRBV7-2, the J gene TRBJ2-7, with a tentative D call TRBD1 (6 bases). In germline, CDR1 is SGHTA, CDR2 FQGNSA. The ends were cut back, 2 bases at V and 4 bases at J, with 18 bases in the middle. This CDR3 spans 16 amino acids. The CDR3 DNA follows: TGTGCCAGCAGCTTAAGTAGTGGCAGGGGAGAGTACGAGCAGTACTTC. Residues: CASSLSSGRGEYEQYF.

The chain couples TRBV6-8 to TRBJ2-5; TRBD2 matches at 11 bases. The CDR3 is 16 residues long. Germline V gene lookup returns CDR1 MNHGY and CDR2 SAAAGT. The ends lost 4 bases at V and 4 bases at J; junction bases unmatched: 8. CDR3 DNA: TGTGCCAGCAGTTCTTTAGCGGGGGGGCGAGTAGAGACCCAGTACTTC. Amino acid sequence: CASSSLAGGRVETQYF.

The chain uses TRBV5-4 and TRBJ2-3; 8 positions agree with TRBD1. This CDR3 spans 13 amino acids. V gave up 4 bases and J gave up 4 bases; unmatched junction bases: 2. Germline lookup yields CDR1 SGHNT and CDR2 YYREEE (reference sequence). The CDR3, as DNA: TGTGCCAGCAGCCAGGGGGCCGCAGATACGCAGTATTTT. As protein: CASSQGAADTQYF.

V is TRBV4-1 and J is TRBJ2-2; TRBD1 aligns across 7 bases. CDR1 is MGHRA, CDR2 YSYEKL, per germline. This CDR3 contains 17 residues. Unmatched junction bases numbered 7, after V lost 3 bases and J lost 0 bases. The CDR3 nucleotides read TGCGCCAGCAGCCAGCCCTTACAGGGGTCGAACACCGGGGAGCTGTTTTTT. Translating it yields CASSQPLQGSNTGELFF.